This TCR beta chain stems from a study of control samples from healthy donors and cancer patients (dated by TCRdb to 2020 to 2021). As for this clone: It has no known antigen specificity. No per-base quality is available; no much larger clone lies one base away.

V lost 5 bases and J lost 2 bases, and the count of bases not matched to a germline gene is 8. From the cysteine up to the phenylalanine, the CDR3 has a length of 15 residues. Solely the CDR3 DNA is kept, with 45 bases framed from the first base. The germline V gene (reference sequence) sets CDR1 to SSHAT and CDR2 to FNYEAQ. Library construction relied on the immunoSEQ multiplex PCR assay. TCRdb limited this immuneACCESS table to in-frame rearrangements with V and J called. A share of clones is missing; checked studies link under half to unresolved V genes, and the rest is unexplained. Counted in this sample were over 100,000 clones; over 75% of them appeared once. About 3.2% of the sample lies in the top ten.

The source material was blood. The V gene is TRBV7-7 and the J gene is TRBJ2-7, with TRBD1 identical over 8 junction bases. The sequence was obtained from a man in his fifties or sixties in good health. The DNA reads as follows: TGTGCCAGCAGCCAAGGGACAGGAGAAACCTACGAGCAGTACTTC. The translation is CASSQGTGETYEQYF.